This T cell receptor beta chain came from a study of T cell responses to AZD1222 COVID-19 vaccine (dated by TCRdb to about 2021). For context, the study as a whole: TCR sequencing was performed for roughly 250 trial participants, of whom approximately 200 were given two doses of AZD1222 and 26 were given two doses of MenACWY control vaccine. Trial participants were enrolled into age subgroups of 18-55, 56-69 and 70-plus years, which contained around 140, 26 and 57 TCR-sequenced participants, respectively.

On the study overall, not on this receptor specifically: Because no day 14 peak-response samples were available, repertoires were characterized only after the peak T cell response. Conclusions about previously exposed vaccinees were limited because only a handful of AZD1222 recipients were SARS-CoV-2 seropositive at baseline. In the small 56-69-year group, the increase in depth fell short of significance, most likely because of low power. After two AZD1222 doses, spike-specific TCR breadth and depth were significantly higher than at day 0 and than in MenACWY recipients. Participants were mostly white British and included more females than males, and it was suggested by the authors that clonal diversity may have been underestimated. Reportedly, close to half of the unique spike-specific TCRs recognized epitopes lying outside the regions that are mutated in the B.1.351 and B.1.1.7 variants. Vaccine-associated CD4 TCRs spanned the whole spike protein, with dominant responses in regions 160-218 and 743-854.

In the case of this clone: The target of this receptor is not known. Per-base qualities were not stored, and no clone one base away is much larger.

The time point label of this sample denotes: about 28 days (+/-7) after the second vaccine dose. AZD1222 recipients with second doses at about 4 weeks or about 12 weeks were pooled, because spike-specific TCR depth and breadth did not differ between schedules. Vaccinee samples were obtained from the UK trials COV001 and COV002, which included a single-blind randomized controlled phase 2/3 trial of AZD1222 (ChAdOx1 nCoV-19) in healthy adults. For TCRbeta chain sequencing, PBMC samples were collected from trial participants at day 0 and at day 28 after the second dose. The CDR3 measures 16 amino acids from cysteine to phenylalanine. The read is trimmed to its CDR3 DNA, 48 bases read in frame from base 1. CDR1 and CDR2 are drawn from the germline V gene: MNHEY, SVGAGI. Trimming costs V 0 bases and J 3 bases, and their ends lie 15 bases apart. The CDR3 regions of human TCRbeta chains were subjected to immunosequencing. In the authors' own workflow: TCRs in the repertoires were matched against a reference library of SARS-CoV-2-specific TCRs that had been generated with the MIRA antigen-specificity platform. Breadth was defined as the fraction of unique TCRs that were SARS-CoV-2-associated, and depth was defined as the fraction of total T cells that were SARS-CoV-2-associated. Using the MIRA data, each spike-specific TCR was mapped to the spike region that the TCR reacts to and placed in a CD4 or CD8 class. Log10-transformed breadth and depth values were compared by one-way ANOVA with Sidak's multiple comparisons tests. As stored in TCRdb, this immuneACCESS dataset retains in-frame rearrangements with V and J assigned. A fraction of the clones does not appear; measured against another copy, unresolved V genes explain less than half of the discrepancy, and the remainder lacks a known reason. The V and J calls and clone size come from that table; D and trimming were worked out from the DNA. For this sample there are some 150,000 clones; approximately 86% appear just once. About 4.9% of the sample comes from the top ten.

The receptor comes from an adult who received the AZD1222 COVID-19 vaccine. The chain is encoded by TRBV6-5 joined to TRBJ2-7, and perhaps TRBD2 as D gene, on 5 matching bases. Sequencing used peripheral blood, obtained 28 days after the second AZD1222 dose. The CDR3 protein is CASSYSNLGAGYEQYF. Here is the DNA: TGTGCCAGCAGTTACTCGAATCTAGGTGCGGGCTACGAGCAGTACTTC.